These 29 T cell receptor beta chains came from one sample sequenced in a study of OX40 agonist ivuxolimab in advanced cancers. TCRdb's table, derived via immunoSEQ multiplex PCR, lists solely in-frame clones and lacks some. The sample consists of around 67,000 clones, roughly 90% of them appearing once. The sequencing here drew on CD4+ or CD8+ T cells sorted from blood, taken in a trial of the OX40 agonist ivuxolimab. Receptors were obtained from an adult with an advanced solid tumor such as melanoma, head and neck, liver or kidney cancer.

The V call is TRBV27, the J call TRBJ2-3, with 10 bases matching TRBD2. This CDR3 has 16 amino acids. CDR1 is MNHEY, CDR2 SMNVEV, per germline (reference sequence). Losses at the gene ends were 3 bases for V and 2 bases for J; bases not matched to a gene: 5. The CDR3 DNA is TGTGCCAGCAGTTTCCGACTAGCGGGTTTCACAGATACGCAGTATTTT. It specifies CASSFRLAGFTDTQYF.

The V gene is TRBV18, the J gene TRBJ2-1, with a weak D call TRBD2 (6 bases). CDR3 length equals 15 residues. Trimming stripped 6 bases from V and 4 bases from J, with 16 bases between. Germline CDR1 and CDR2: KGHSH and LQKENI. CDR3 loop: CASSPSERAYNEQFF. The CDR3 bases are TGTGCCAGCTCCCCCTCCGAGCGGGCGTACAATGAGCAGTTCTTC.

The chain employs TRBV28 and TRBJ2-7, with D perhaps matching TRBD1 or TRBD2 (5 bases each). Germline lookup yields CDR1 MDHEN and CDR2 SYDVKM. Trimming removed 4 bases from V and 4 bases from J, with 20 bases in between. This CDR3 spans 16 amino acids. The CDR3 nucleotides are TGTGCCAGCAGTTGGCGGCTCCGGGACCCCGGGTACGAGCAGTACTTC. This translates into CASSWRLRDPGYEQYF.

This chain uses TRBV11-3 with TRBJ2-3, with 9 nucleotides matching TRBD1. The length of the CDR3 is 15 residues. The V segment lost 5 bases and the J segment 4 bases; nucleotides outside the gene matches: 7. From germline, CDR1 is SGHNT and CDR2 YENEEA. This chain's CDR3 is CASSKRDRVADTQYF. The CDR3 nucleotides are TGTGCCAGCAGCAAGCGGGACAGGGTGGCAGATACGCAGTATTTT.

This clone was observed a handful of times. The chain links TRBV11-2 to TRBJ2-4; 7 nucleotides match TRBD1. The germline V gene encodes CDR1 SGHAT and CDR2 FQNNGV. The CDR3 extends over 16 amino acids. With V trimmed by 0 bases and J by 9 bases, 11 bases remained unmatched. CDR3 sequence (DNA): TGTGCCAGCAGCTTAGATTGGCGACAGGGAGTAGGCATTCAGTACTTC. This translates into CASSLDWRQGVGIQYF.

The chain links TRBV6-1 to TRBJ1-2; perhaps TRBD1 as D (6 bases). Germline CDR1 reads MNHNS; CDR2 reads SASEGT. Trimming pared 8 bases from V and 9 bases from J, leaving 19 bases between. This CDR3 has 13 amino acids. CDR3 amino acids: CASFLTGRSSYTF. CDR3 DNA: TGTGCCAGCTTCCTGACAGGAAGGTCGAGCTACACCTTC.

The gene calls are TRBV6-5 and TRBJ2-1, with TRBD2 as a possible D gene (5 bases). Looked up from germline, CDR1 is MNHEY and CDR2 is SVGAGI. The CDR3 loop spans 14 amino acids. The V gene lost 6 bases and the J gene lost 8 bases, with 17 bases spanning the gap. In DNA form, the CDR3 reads TGTGCCAGCAGGCGGGCGGGTACGTTTGATGAGCAGTTCTTC. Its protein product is CASRRAGTFDEQFF.

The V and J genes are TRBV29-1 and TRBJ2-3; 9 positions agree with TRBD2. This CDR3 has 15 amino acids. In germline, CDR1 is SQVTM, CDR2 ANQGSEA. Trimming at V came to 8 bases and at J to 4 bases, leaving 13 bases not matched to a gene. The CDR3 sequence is CSLGYGGRASDTQYF. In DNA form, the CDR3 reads TGCAGCCTTGGCTACGGCGGGAGGGCCTCAGATACGCAGTATTTT.

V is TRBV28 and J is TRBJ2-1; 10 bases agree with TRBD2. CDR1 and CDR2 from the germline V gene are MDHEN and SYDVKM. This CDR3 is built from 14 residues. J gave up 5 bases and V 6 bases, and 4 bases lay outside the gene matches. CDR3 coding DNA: TGTGCCAGCAGCCGAGCGGGGGGGGACAATGAGCAGTTCTTC. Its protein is CASSRAGGDNEQFF. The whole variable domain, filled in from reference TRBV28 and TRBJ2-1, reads DVKVTQSSRYLVKRTGEKVFLECVQDMDHENMFWYRQDPGLGLRLIYFSYDVKMKEKGDIPEGYSVSREKKERFSLILESASTNQTSMYLCASSRAGGDNEQFFGPGTRLTVL.

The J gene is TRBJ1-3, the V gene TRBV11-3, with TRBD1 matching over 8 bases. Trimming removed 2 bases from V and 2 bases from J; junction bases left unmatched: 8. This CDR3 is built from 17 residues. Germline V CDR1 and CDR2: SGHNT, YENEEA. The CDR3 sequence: CASSLFGQGLAGNTIYF. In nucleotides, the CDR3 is TGTGCCAGCAGCTTATTCGGACAGGGACTAGCTGGAAACACCATATATTTT.

CDR3 in DNA: TGTGCCAGCAGCCAAGATATCCAGCGGGGGGTGGACGAGCAGTACTTC. Protein sequence: CASSQDIQRGVDEQYF. The chain uses TRBV4-2 and TRBJ2-7; 9 nucleotides match TRBD2. Germline lookup yields CDR1 LGHNA and CDR2 YNFKEQ. J lost 5 bases, V lost 0 bases, and 8 bases had no gene match. The CDR3 totals 16 residues.

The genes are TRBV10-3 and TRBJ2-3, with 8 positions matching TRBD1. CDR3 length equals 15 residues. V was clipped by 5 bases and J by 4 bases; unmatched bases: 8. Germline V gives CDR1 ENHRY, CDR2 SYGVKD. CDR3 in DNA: TGTGCCATCAGTACAGGGGGGCGTAGCGCAGATACGCAGTATTTT. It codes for CAISTGGRSADTQYF.

CDR3 DNA sequence: TGTGCCAGCAGTCCCGGGGATCGTGAGACCCAGTACTTC. Protein sequence: CASSPGDRETQYF. The J gene is TRBJ2-5, the V gene TRBV27, with D perhaps matching TRBD2 (5 bases). V lost 5 bases, J lost 5 bases, and 12 bases lay in between. CDR1 and CDR2 from the germline V gene are MNHEY and SMNVEV (reference sequence). This CDR3 spans 13 amino acids.

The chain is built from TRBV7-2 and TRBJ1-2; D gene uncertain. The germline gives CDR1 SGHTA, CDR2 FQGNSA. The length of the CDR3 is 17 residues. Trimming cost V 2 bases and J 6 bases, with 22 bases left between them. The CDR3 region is CASSLSGTAGARHGYTF. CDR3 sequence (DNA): TGTGCCAGCAGCTTAAGCGGAACCGCAGGCGCGAGACATGGCTACACCTTC.

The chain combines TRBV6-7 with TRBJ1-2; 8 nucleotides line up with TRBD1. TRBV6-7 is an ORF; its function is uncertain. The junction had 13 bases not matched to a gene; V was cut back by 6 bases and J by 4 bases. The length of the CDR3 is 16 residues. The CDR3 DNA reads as TGTGCCAGCAGGCAAAGGGGTGGACAGGGTGTCTATGGCTACACCTTC. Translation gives CASRQRGGQGVYGYTF.

The CDR3 is CASSLTGVGGYTF. In nucleotides, the CDR3 is TGTGCCAGCAGTCTGACAGGCGTAGGGGGCTACACCTTC. The rearrangement joins TRBV28 to TRBJ1-2, with D possibly TRBD1 on 6 matching bases. CDR1 MDHEN and CDR2 SYDVKM come from the germline V gene. With 5 bases removed from V and 8 bases from J, the gap between germline ends came to 15 bases. The CDR3 has 13 residues.

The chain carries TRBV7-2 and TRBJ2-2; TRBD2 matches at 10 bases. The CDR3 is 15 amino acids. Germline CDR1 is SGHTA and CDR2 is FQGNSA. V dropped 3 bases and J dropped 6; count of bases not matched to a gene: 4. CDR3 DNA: TGTGCCAGCAGCTTCTTAGGGACTAGCGCCGGGGAGCTGTTTTTT. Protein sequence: CASSFLGTSAGELFF.

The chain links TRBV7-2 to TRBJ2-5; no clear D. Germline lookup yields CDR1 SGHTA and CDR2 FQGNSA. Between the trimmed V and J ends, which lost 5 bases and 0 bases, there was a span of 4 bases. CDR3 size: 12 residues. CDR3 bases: TGTGCCAGCAGCCCGTACCAAGAGACCCAGTACTTC. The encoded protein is CASSPYQETQYF.

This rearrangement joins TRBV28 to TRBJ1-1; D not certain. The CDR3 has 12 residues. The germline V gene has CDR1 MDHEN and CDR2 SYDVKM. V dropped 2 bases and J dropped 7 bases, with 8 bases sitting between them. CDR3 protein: CASSLQGLEAFF. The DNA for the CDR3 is TGTGCCAGCAGTTTACAAGGGCTTGAAGCTTTCTTT. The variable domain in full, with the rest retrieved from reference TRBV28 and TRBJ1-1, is DVKVTQSSRYLVKRTGEKVFLECVQDMDHENMFWYRQDPGLGLRLIYFSYDVKMKEKGDIPEGYSVSREKKERFSLILESASTNQTSMYLCASSLQGLEAFFGQGTRLTVV.

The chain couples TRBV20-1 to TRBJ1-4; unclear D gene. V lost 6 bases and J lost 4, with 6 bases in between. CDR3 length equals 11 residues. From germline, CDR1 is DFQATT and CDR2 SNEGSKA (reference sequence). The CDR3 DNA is TGCAGTGCCGAGTTTAATGAAAAACTGTTTTTT. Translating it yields CSAEFNEKLFF.

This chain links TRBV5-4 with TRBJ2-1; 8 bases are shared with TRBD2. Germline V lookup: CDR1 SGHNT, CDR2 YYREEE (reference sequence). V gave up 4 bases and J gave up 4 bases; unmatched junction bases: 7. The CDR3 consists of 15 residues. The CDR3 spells CASSPGAGGYNEQFF. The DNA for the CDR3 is TGTGCCAGCAGCCCCGGCGCGGGGGGTTACAATGAGCAGTTCTTC.

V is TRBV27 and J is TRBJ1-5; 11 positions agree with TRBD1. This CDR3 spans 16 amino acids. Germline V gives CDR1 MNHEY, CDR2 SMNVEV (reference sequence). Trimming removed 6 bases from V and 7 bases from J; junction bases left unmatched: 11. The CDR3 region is CASRSIGTGGGQPQHF. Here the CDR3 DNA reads TGTGCCAGCAGGAGTATCGGGACAGGGGGAGGCCAGCCCCAGCATTTT.

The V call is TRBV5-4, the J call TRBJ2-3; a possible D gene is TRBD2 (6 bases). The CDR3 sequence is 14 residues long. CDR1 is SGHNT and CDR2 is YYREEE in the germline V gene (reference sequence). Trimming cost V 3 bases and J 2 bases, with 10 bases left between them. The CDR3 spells CASSWDFNTDTQYF. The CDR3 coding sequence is TGTGCCAGCAGCTGGGACTTTAACACAGATACGCAGTATTTT.

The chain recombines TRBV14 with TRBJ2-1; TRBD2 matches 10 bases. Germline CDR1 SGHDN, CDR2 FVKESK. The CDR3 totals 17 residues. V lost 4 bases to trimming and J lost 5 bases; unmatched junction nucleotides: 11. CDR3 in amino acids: CASSPLLLAGANNEQFF. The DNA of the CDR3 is TGTGCCAGCAGCCCCCTATTGCTAGCGGGAGCAAACAATGAGCAGTTCTTC.

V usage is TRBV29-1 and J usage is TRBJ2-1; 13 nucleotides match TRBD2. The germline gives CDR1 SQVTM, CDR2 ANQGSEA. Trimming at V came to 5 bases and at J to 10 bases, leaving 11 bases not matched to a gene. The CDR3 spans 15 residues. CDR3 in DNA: TGCAGCGTTTACGACTGGACTAGCGGGAGTAGCGAGCAGTTCTTC. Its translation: CSVYDWTSGSSEQFF.

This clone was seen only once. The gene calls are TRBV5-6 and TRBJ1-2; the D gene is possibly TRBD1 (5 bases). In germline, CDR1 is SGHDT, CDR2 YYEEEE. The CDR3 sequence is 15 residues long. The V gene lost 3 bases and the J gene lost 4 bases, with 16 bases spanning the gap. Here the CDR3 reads CASSSSLGDPYGYTF. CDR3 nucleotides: TGTGCCAGCAGCTCCTCTCTGGGGGACCCCTATGGCTACACCTTC.

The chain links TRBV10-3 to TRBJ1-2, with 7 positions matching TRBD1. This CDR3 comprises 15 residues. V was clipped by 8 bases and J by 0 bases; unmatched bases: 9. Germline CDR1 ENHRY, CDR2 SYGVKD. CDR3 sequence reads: CAIREGASTNYGYTF. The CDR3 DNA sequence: TGTGCCATCCGCGAGGGGGCTTCTACTAACTATGGCTACACCTTC.

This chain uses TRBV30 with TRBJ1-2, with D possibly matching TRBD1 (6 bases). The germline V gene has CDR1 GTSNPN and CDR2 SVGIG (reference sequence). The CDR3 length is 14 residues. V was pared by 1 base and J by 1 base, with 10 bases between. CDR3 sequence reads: CAWSASGVNYGYTF. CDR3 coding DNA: TGTGCCTGGAGTGCATCAGGGGTTAACTATGGCTACACCTTC.

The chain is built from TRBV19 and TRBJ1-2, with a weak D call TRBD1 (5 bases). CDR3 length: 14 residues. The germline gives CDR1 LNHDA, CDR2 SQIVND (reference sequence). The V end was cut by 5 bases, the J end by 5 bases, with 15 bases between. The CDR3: CASSQPREAYGYTF. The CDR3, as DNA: TGTGCCAGTAGTCAACCCAGGGAGGCGTATGGCTACACCTTC. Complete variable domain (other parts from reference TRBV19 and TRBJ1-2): DGGITQSPKYLFRKEGQNVTLSCEQNLNHDAMYWYRQDPGQGLRLIYYSQIVNDFQKGDIAEGYSVSREKKESFPLTVTSAQKNPTAFYLCASSQPREAYGYTFGSGTRLTVV.